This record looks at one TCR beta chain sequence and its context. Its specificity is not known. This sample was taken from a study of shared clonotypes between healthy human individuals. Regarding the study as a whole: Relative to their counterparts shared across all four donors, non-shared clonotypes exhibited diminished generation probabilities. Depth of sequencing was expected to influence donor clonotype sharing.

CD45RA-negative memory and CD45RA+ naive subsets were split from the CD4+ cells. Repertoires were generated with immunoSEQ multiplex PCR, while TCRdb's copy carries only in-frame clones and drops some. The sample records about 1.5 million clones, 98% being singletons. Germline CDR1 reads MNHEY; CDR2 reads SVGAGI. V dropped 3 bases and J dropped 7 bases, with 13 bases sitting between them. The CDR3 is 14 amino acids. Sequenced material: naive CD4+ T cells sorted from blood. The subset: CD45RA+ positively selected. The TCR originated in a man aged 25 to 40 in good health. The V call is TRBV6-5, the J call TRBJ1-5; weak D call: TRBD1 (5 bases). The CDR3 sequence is CASSYLGVKQPQHF. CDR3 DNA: TGTGCCAGCAGTTATCTAGGGGTTAAGCAGCCCCAGCATTTT.